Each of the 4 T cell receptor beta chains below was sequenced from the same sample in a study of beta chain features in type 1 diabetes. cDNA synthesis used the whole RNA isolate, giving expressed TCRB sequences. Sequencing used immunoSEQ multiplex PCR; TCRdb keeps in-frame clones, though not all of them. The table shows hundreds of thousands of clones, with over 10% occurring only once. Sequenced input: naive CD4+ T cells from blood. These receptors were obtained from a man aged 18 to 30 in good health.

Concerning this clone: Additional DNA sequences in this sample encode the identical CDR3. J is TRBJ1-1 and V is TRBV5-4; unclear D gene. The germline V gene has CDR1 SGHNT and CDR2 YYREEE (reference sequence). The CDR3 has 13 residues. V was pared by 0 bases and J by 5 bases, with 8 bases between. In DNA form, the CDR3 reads TGTGCCAGCAGCTTGGCCGGGAGGACTGAAGCTTTCTTT. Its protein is CASSLAGRTEAFF.

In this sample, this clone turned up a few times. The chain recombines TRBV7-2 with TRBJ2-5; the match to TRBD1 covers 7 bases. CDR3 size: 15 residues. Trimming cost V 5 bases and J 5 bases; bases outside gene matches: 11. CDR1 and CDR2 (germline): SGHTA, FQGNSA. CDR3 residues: CASSPGGGPRETQYF. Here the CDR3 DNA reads TGTGCCAGCAGCCCAGGGGGTGGCCCACGCGAGACCCAGTACTTC.

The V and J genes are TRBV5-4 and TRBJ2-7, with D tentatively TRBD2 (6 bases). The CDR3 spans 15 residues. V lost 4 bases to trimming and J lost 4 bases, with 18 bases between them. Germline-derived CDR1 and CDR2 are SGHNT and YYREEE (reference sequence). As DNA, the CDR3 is TGTGCCAGCAGCCCTGCCCCGACTAGTAGTTACGAGCAGTACTTC. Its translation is CASSPAPTSSYEQYF. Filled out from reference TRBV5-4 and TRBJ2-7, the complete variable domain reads ETGVTQSPTHLIKTRGQQVTLRCSSQSGHNTVSWYQQALGQGPQFIFQYYREEENGRGNFPPRFSGLQFPNYSSELNVNALELDDSALYLCASSPAPTSSYEQYFGPGTRLTVT.

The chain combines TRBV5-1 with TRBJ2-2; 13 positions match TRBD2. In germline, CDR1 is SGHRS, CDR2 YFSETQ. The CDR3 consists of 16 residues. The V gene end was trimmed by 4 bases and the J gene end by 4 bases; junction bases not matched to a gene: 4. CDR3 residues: CASSAGLAGVTGELFF. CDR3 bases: TGCGCCAGCAGCGCCGGACTAGCGGGGGTCACCGGGGAGCTGTTTTTT.